The 22 T cell receptor beta chains below come from one sample, sequenced in a study of breast tumors, draining lymph nodes, adjacent tissues. TCRdb reprocessed the multiplex PCR reads with MiXCR, giving one entry per CDR3 protein. The sample includes nearly 200,000 distinct CDR3 sequences, about 32% of them seen just once. Breast cancer patients provided tissue from their axillary draining lymph nodes. What was sequenced was axillary lymph node tissue. These receptors came from a female donor with breast cancer. Some clones in this sample may be carry-over from other donors' samples.

On this clonotype: A much larger clone differs by one base, so this may be a read error. This chain links TRBV11-3 with TRBJ2-3; TRBD2 matches at 9 bases. The CDR3 covers 14 residues. The V gene's germline CDR1 is SGHNT and CDR2 YENEEA. CDR3 sequence reads: CAGSPAGGGNTQYF. CDR3 DNA: TGTGCCGGCAGCCCAGCGGGAGGAGGGAATACGCAGTATTTT.

Concerning this clonotype: A much larger clone is a single base away; this may be a read error. The chain is built from TRBV6-5 and TRBJ1-3; TRBD1 agrees at 7 bases. Germline V gene lookup returns CDR1 MNHEY and CDR2 SVGAGI. The CDR3 length is 15 residues. CDR3 bases: TGTGCCAGCAGGTCGACAGGGTCCCTTGGAAACATCATATATTTT. Translating gives CASRSTGSLGNIIYF.

This clonotype was counted at least ten times. The chain carries TRBV5-1 and TRBJ1-5; D not certain. V was trimmed by 1 base and J by 6 bases, leaving 5 bases between them. This CDR3 is 12 amino acids long. CDR1 and CDR2 (germline): SGHRS, YFSETQ. DNA for the CDR3: TGCGCCAGCAGCTTGAAGCCTCAGCCCCAGCATTTT. Its protein product is CASSLKPQPQHF.

The chain carries TRBV15 and TRBJ2-3; D tentatively reads TRBD1 or TRBD2 (6 bases each). V dropped 1 base and J dropped 11 bases, with 22 bases sitting between them. CDR1 is LNHNV, CDR2 YYDKDF, per germline (reference sequence). The CDR3 extends over 16 amino acids. The CDR3 region is CATSRGGATGYNEQYF. CDR3 sequence (DNA): TGTGCCACCAGCAGAGGGGGGGCGACAGGATACAATGAGCAGTATTTT.

This clonotype showed up just a few times. With a much larger clone just one base away, this may be a read error. It is likely a read error, because the conserved phenylalanine at the end of the CDR3 is missing. The V gene is TRBV20-1, the J gene TRBJ2-7; no clear D gene. The V end was cut by 6 bases, the J end by 2 bases, with 5 bases between. Germline assignment: CDR1 DFQATT and CDR2 SNEGSKA (reference sequence). The CDR3 has 10 amino acids. DNA for the CDR3: TGCAGTGCCGTTCCCTACGAGCAGTACTCC. Residues: CSAVPYEQYS.

This clonotype was detected ten times or more. The chain couples TRBV20-1 to TRBJ2-1, with 7 bases aligning to TRBD1. The CDR3 is made up of 15 amino acids. The trim removed 1 base at V and 4 bases at J, leaving 7 bases unmatched. CDR1 is DFQATT and CDR2 is SNEGSKA in the germline V gene (reference sequence). CDR3 region: CSARVPTGWYNEQFF. CDR3 nucleotides: TGCAGTGCTAGAGTACCGACAGGGTGGTACAATGAGCAGTTCTTC.

This clonotype was counted ten times or more. The CDR3 sequence: CASSYPDLGDHEQYF. For the CDR3, the DNA is TGTGCCAGCAGTTACCCGGACTTAGGGGACCACGAGCAGTACTTC. This chain links TRBV6-6 with TRBJ2-7, with D perhaps being TRBD1 or TRBD2 (5 bases each). V dropped 2 bases and J dropped 5 bases, with 16 bases sitting between them. Germline V lookup: CDR1 MNHNY, CDR2 SVGAGI (reference sequence). The CDR3 length is 15 residues.

This clonotype has at least ten counts. The J gene is TRBJ2-6, the V gene TRBV18; weak D call: TRBD1 (6 bases). This CDR3 has 17 amino acids. V was cut by 2 bases and J by 0 bases, with 11 bases left in between. Per the germline V gene, CDR1 is KGHSH and CDR2 is LQKENI. The CDR3 is CASSPLWTVSGANVLTF. DNA for the CDR3: TGTGCCAGCTCACCATTGTGGACAGTCTCTGGGGCCAACGTCCTGACTTTC.

This clonotype was detected many times. The chain combines TRBV19 with TRBJ2-7; 7 nucleotides line up with TRBD1. The germline CDR1 and CDR2 sequences are LNHDA and SQIVND (reference sequence). This CDR3 contains 14 residues. The ends lost 4 bases at V and 6 bases at J; junction bases unmatched: 9. This CDR3 reads CASSRTGENIEQYF. CDR3 in DNA: TGTGCCAGTAGTAGAACAGGGGAAAACATCGAGCAGTACTTC.

This clonotype was counted many times. The chain employs TRBV24-1 and TRBJ2-2; 10 positions match TRBD2. CDR3 size: 18 residues. The V segment lost 3 bases and the J segment 7 bases; nucleotides outside the gene matches: 13. Germline V gene sequence: CDR1 KGHDR, CDR2 SFDVKD. The DNA of the CDR3 is TGTGCCACCAGTGATGTCCCCCAAGCGGGAGGGCGGGACGGGGAGCTGTTTTTT. Translated: CATSDVPQAGGRDGELFF.

The CDR3 region is CASSSPGTSGRIYEQYF. The DNA for the CDR3 is TGTGCCAGCAGTTCTCCCGGGACTAGCGGGAGAATCTACGAGCAGTACTTC. This chain links TRBV28 with TRBJ2-7, with TRBD2 matching over 14 bases. Germline CDR1 reads MDHEN; CDR2 reads SYDVKM. The length of the CDR3 is 17 residues. V lost 4 bases, J lost 3 bases, and 8 bases stayed unmatched.

This clonotype was seen more than once but under ten times. In DNA, the CDR3 is TGTGCCACCGGGGGGAGGGAAATTCGTGGAAACACCATATATTTT. As protein: CATGGREIRGNTIYF. The V and J genes are TRBV6-1 and TRBJ1-3; possible D gene TRBD1, 5 bases. The length of the CDR3 is 15 residues. V lost 10 bases to trimming and J lost 3 bases, with 19 bases between them. The germline V gene has CDR1 MNHNS and CDR2 SASEGT.

The table lists this clonotype with many counts. This rearrangement joins TRBV30 to TRBJ1-5; TRBD1 matches at 7 bases. This CDR3 contains 13 residues. Trimming at V came to 2 bases and at J to 5 bases, leaving 3 bases not matched to a gene. Germline V gene sequence: CDR1 GTSNPN, CDR2 SVGIG (reference sequence). CDR3 protein: CAWSWQGDQPQHF. CDR3 in DNA: TGTGCCTGGAGTTGGCAGGGGGATCAGCCCCAGCATTTT.

A word on this clonotype: A junction boundary mismatches the germline segment, possibly from a read error. V and J are TRBV10-2 and TRBJ2-1, with a possible D match to TRBD2 (5 bases). The germline V gene encodes CDR1 WSHSY and CDR2 SAAADI. The CDR3 sequence is 18 residues long. The CDR3 protein is CASSLSDTRAPDYNEQFF. The CDR3 DNA reads TGTGCCAGCAGTTTGAGTGATACGAGGGCTCCCGATTACAATGAGCAGTTCTTC.

Many counts were recorded for this clonotype. The chain recombines TRBV11-2 with TRBJ2-5; 7 bases map to TRBD2. Trimming took 1 base from V and 8 from J; bases not matched to a gene: 4. This CDR3 region has 13 residues. Per germline, CDR1 SGHAT and CDR2 FQNNGV. The CDR3 here is CASSLGRESTQYF. The CDR3 bases are TGTGCCAGCAGCTTAGGGCGGGAGTCAACCCAGTACTTC.

The table lists this clonotype with many counts. The chain uses TRBV11-2 and TRBJ2-6; perhaps TRBD1 as D (6 bases). The germline V gene encodes CDR1 SGHAT and CDR2 FQNNGV. The CDR3 covers 15 residues. The V and J ends lost 3 bases and 4 bases respectively, with 10 bases between them. In DNA, the CDR3 is TGTGCCAGCAGCTTCAGGGGTAGCGGGGCCAACGTCCTGACTTTC. It codes for CASSFRGSGANVLTF.

This clonotype was seen ten or more times. The CDR3, as DNA: TGCGCCAGCAGCTTGGCCCGGGACGGTAGCACAGATACGCAGTATTTT. Translated, it gives CASSLARDGSTDTQYF. This chain joins TRBV5-1 and TRBJ2-3; D possibly matches TRBD1 or TRBD2 (5 bases each). Germline V lookup: CDR1 SGHRS, CDR2 YFSETQ. The CDR3 contains 16 residues. V was cut by 0 bases and J by 0 bases, with 11 bases left in between.

This clonotype was recorded at least ten times. V and J are TRBV3-1 and TRBJ2-7; TRBD1 agrees at 7 bases. CDR3 length: 14 residues. Germline assignment: CDR1 LGHDT and CDR2 YNNKEL (reference sequence). J gave up 5 bases and V 5 bases, and 9 bases lay outside the gene matches. The CDR3 sequence: CASSTDITGDEQYF. The CDR3 DNA reads TGTGCCAGCAGCACTGACATAACAGGGGACGAGCAGTACTTC.

The table lists this clonotype with many counts. The gene calls are TRBV4-1 and TRBJ2-2; D may be TRBD1 (7 bases). Germline CDR1 is MGHRA and CDR2 is YSYEKL. The germline V and J ends were trimmed by 1 base and 4 bases, with 16 bases remaining between them. This CDR3 comprises 17 residues. The DNA for the CDR3 is TGCGCCAGCAGCCAAGTCGGAGGGGGCACATCCACCGGGGAGCTGTTTTTT. Its translation: CASSQVGGGTSTGELFF.

This clonotype appeared many times. This chain uses TRBV11-2 with TRBJ2-1; TRBD2 agrees at 7 bases. The germline gives CDR1 SGHAT, CDR2 FQNNGV. This CDR3 spans 14 amino acids. V shed 3 bases, J shed 7 bases, and the junction held 6 bases outside the gene matches. CDR3 coding DNA: TGTGCCAGCAGCTTTGGCGGGAGAAGGAATGAGCAGTTCTTC. Translating gives CASSFGGRRNEQFF.

This clonotype was observed at least ten times. The chain employs TRBV12-3 or TRBV12-4 and TRBJ2-1, with D unresolved. The CDR3 runs to 13 residues. Deletions cut 8 bases from V and 2 bases from J, with 10 bases between. The CDR3 DNA reads as TGTGCCAGCGAAGGAAGAACCTACAATGAGCAGTTCTTC. This sequence encodes CASEGRTYNEQFF.

This clonotype came up many times. This chain connects TRBV6-5 to TRBJ1-2; tentative D call: TRBD1 (5 bases). With 8 bases removed from V and 5 bases from J, the gap between germline ends came to 12 bases. The germline V gene has CDR1 MNHEY and CDR2 SVGAGI. The CDR3 is made up of 12 amino acids. For the CDR3, the DNA is TGTGCCAGCGGAACAGGCGGGTATGGCTACACCTTC. Residues: CASGTGGYGYTF.